The 15 T cell receptor beta chains in this list originate from one sample, sequenced in a study of cytomegalovirus exposure and HLA in healthy donors. PCR involved 60 Vbeta and 13 Jbeta primers. Some clones are missing from TCRdb's copy, which holds only in-frame ones; the method was immunoSEQ multiplex PCR. Here the sample spans 150,000 or so clones, around 77% being singletons. What was sequenced was PBMCs. These receptor sequences come from a woman aged 45-65 years in good health and CMV-seropositive.

This clone was seen a few times. The chain uses TRBV4-3 and TRBJ1-2, with TRBD1 matching over 7 bases. V lost 1 base, J lost 3 bases, and 5 bases stayed unmatched. CDR1 is LGHNA and CDR2 is YSLEER in the germline V gene. This CDR3 is 15 amino acids long. The CDR3 region has the DNA TGCGCCAGCAGCCAAGGCGTCAGGGGGGACTATGGCTACACCTTC. It codes for CASSQGVRGDYGYTF.

This clone occurred once. The chain employs TRBV6-4 and TRBJ1-5, with no clear D. The CDR3 length is 12 residues. The germline CDR1 and CDR2 sequences are MRHNA and SNTAGT. Trimming pared 9 bases from V and 2 bases from J, leaving 8 bases between. CDR3 residues: CARFIGNQPQHF. CDR3 in DNA: TGTGCCAGGTTTATTGGCAATCAGCCCCAGCATTTT.

The CDR3 DNA sequence: TGTGCCAGCAGCTCGCCGGGGGAGACCCAGTACTTC. As protein: CASSSPGETQYF. The rearrangement joins TRBV11-3 to TRBJ2-5, with D perhaps matching TRBD2 (5 bases). Germline V gene sequence: CDR1 SGHNT, CDR2 YENEEA. V was clipped by 4 bases and J by 5 bases, with 8 bases between them. The CDR3 totals 12 residues. Full variable domain (missing parts from reference TRBV11-3 and TRBJ2-5): EAGVVQSPRYKIIEKKQPVAFWCNPISGHNTLYWYLQNLGQGPELLIRYENEEAVDDSQLPKDRFSAERLKGVDSTLKIQPAELGDSAVYLCASSSPGETQYFGPGTRLLVL.

This clone was recorded a few times. J is TRBJ2-1 and V is TRBV5-1; D uncertain. The CDR3 sequence is 15 residues long. Looked up from germline, CDR1 is SGHRS and CDR2 is YFSETQ. The V and J ends lost 2 bases and 4 bases respectively, with 13 bases between them. CDR3 residues: CASSLTTHGYNEQFF. CDR3 sequence (DNA): TGCGCCAGCAGCTTAACGACACATGGGTACAATGAGCAGTTCTTC. The complete variable domain, with remaining parts taken from reference TRBV5-1 and TRBJ2-1, reads KAGVTQTPRYLIKTRGQQVTLSCSPISGHRSVSWYQQTPGQGLQFLFEYFSETQRNKGNFPGRFSGRQFSNSRSEMNVSTLELGDSALYLCASSLTTHGYNEQFFGPGTRLTVL.

The chain employs TRBV9 and TRBJ1-4, with TRBD1 identical over 7 bases. V gave up 0 bases and J gave up 3 bases; unmatched junction bases: 2. Germline V CDR1 and CDR2: SGDLS, YYNGEE. The CDR3 covers 15 residues. The CDR3 is CASSVGTGANEKLFF. The CDR3 nucleotides read TGTGCCAGCAGCGTAGGTACAGGGGCTAATGAAAAACTGTTTTTT.

The gene calls are TRBV18 and TRBJ2-1, with TRBD1 matching over 7 bases. There are 17 residues in the CDR3. Unmatched junction bases numbered 10, after V lost 1 base and J lost 4 bases. Germline V gene sequence: CDR1 KGHSH, CDR2 LQKENI. The CDR3 bases are TGTGCCAGCTCACCACTACCCCCGGGACAGAGATACAATGAGCAGTTCTTC. Its protein is CASSPLPPGQRYNEQFF.

The V and J genes are TRBV27 and TRBJ2-7, with TRBD2 matching 8 bases. This CDR3 has 14 residues. V shed 5 bases and J 1 base; nucleotides not matched to a gene: 4. From germline, CDR1 is MNHEY and CDR2 SMNVEV (reference sequence). CDR3 coding DNA: TGTGCCAGCAGTACAACTAGCGGTTCCTACGAGCAGTACTTC. Protein product: CASSTTSGSYEQYF.

The chain uses TRBV7-2 and TRBJ2-4; perhaps TRBD2 as D (5 bases). Germline V gene lookup returns CDR1 SGHTA and CDR2 FQGNSA. The V gene lost 2 bases and the J gene lost 1 base, with 12 bases spanning the gap. CDR3 length: 16 amino acids. This CDR3 is CASSLFGVTAKNIQYF. Here the CDR3 DNA reads TGTGCCAGCAGCTTATTCGGGGTCACGGCCAAAAACATTCAGTACTTC.

Only a few counts were recorded for this clone. The CDR3 loop is CSVDRASSSYNEQFF. The CDR3 DNA follows: TGCAGCGTAGACAGGGCCTCTAGCTCCTACAATGAGCAGTTCTTC. V is TRBV29-1 and J is TRBJ2-1, with TRBD1 matching 7 bases. CDR1 is SQVTM and CDR2 is ANQGSEA in the germline V gene. Trimming cost V 6 bases and J 0 bases; bases outside gene matches: 8. CDR3 length: 15 residues.

Here the CDR3 reads CASSAGQVISGDTQYF. The CDR3 DNA reads as TGTGCCAGCAGCGCGGGACAGGTTATCTCCGGGGATACGCAGTATTTT. The chain carries TRBV7-9 and TRBJ2-3, with TRBD1 identical over 8 bases. CDR1 is SEHNR and CDR2 is FQNEAQ in the germline V gene (reference sequence). V shed 5 bases, J shed 6 bases, and the junction held 13 bases outside the gene matches. The CDR3 runs to 16 residues. The whole variable domain, remainder taken from reference TRBV7-9 and TRBJ2-3, is DTGVSQNPRHKITKRGQNVTFRCDPISEHNRLYWYRQTLGQGPEFLTYFQNEAQLEKSRLLSDRFSAERPKGSFSTLEIQRTEQGDSAMYLCASSAGQVISGDTQYFGPGTRLTVL.

The genes are TRBV13 and TRBJ2-1; possible D gene TRBD2, 5 bases. The CDR3 is 12 amino acids. With 11 bases removed from V and 7 bases from J, the gap between germline ends came to 15 bases. Germline CDR1 PRHDT, CDR2 FYEKMQ (reference sequence). The DNA for the CDR3 is TGTGCCTCTAACCGAGGAGGAAATGAGCAGTTCTTC. Protein: CASNRGGNEQFF.

CDR3 protein: CASSSRGRHLNTEAFF. The DNA of the CDR3 is TGTGCCAGCAGCTCACGGGGTAGACACTTGAACACTGAAGCTTTCTTT. V gene TRBV5-4 combines with J gene TRBJ1-1, with D unresolved. The length of the CDR3 is 16 residues. Germline V CDR1 and CDR2: SGHNT, YYREEE (reference sequence). V was shortened by 3 bases and J by 0 bases, with 15 bases between the two germline ends. Full variable domain (remainder filled in from reference TRBV5-4 and TRBJ1-1): ETGVTQSPTHLIKTRGQQVTLRCSSQSGHNTVSWYQQALGQGPQFIFQYYREEENGRGNFPPRFSGLQFPNYSSELNVNALELDDSALYLCASSSRGRHLNTEAFFGQGTRLTVV.

This chain connects TRBV9 to TRBJ2-7, with TRBD2 matching 11 bases. This CDR3 is built from 16 residues. Germline values: CDR1 SGDLS, CDR2 YYNGEE. Unmatched junction bases numbered 8, after V lost 1 base and J lost 5 bases. In DNA, the CDR3 is TGTGCCAGCAGCGTAAGGTTAGCGGGGGGGCCCAACGAGCAGTACTTC. Amino acids: CASSVRLAGGPNEQYF.

The V call is TRBV19, the J call TRBJ1-2; D might be TRBD1 (6 bases). Trimming took off 1 base at V and 3 bases at J, with 12 bases between the two ends. The CDR3 extends over 15 amino acids. CDR1 and CDR2 (germline): LNHDA, SQIVND (reference sequence). For the CDR3, the DNA is TGTGCCAGTAGTATAGTTAGGGGGTACGACTATGGCTACACCTTC. The encoded protein is CASSIVRGYDYGYTF.

The V call is TRBV7-2, the J call TRBJ2-7; TRBD1 matches 10 bases. Germline trimming cut 7 bases from V and 3 bases from J; bases unmatched to any gene: 9. This CDR3 contains 15 residues. Germline CDR1 is SGHTA and CDR2 is FQGNSA. CDR3 amino acids: CASTLTGGGGYEQYF. DNA for the CDR3: TGTGCCAGCACCCTGACAGGGGGCGGGGGCTACGAGCAGTACTTC.